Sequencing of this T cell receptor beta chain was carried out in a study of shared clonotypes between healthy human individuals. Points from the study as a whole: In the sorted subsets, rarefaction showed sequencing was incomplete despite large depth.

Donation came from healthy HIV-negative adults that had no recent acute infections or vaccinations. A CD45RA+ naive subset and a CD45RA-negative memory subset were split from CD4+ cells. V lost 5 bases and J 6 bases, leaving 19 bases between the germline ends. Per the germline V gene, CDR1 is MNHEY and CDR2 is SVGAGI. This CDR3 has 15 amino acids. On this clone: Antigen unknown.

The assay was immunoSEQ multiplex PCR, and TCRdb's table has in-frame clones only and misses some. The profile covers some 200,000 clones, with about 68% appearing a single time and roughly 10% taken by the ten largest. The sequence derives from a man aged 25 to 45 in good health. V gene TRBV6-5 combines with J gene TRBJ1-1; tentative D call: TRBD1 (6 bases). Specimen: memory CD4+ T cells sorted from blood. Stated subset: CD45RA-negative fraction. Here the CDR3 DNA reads TGTGCCAGCAGTCGCGTGCAGGGGCTGTCCGCTGAAGCTTTCTTT. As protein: CASSRVQGLSAEAFF.